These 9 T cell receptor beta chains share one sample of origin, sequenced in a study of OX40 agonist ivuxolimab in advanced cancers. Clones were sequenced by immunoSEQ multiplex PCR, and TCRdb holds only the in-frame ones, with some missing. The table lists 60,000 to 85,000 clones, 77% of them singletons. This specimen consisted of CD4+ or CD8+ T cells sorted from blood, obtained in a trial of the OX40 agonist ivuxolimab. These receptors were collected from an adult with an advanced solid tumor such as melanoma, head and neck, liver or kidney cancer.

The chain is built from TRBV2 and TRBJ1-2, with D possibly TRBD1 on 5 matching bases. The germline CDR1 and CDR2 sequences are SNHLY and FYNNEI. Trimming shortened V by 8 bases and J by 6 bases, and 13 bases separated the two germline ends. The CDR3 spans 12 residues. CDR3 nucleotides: TGTGCCAGCTCCCGGGGCTCGGATGGCTACACCTTC. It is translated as CASSRGSDGYTF.

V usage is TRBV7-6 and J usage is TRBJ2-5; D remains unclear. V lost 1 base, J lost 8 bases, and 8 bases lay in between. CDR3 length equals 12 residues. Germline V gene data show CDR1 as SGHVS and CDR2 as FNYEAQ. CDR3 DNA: TGTGCCAGCAGCTTAGTTGGTAGCACCCAGTACTTC. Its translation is CASSLVGSTQYF.

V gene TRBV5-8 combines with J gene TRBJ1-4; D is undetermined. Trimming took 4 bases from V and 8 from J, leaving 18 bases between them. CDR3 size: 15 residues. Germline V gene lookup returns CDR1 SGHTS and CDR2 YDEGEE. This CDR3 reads CASSNGRKRSEKLFF. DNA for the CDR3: TGTGCCAGCAGCAACGGACGGAAACGGTCGGAAAAACTGTTTTTT.

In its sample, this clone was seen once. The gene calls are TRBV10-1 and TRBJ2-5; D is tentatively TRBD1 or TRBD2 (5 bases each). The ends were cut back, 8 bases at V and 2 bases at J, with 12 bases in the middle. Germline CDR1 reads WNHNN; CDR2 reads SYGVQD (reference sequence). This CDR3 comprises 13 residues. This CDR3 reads CASEGRLQETQYF. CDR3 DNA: TGCGCCAGCGAGGGACGCTTACAAGAGACCCAGTACTTC.

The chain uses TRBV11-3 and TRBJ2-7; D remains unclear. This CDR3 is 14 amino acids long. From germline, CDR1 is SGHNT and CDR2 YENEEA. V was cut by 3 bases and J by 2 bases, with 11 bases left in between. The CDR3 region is CASSLSAETYEQYF. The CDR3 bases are TGTGCCAGCAGCTTGTCAGCAGAAACCTACGAGCAGTACTTC.

The CDR3 bases are TGTGCCAGCAGTGTTGACCTCTATGGCTACACCTTC. Encoded protein: CASSVDLYGYTF. The chain has TRBV2 and TRBJ1-2; D not certain. Germline CDR1 reads SNHLY; CDR2 reads FYNNEI. The CDR3 contains 12 residues. Trimming left V 4 bases short and J 4 bases short, with 7 bases between.

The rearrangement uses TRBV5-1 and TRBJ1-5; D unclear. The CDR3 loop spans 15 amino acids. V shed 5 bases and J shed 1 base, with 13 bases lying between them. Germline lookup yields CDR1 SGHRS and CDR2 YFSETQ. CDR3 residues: CASRTRAGSNQPQHF. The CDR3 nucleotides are TGCGCCAGCAGGACTAGGGCGGGCAGCAATCAGCCCCAGCATTTT.

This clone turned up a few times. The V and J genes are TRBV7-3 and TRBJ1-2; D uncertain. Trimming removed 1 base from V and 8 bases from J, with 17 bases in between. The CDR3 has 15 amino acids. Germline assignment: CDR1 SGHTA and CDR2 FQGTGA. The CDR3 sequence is CASSLNFGAEFGYTF. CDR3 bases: TGTGCCAGCAGCTTAAATTTCGGCGCAGAATTCGGCTACACCTTC.

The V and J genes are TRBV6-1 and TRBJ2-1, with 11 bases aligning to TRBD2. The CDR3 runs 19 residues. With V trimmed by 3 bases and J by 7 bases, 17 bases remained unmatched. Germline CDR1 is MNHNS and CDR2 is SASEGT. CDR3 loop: CASSEIKSSGGVHTNEQFF. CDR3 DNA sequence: TGTGCCAGCAGTGAGATTAAGAGTAGCGGGGGGGTGCACACGAATGAGCAGTTCTTC.